This is a list of T cell receptor beta chains from one sample in a study of shared clonotypes between healthy human individuals. Clones were sequenced by immunoSEQ multiplex PCR, and TCRdb holds only the in-frame ones, with some missing. Here the sample spans hundreds of thousands of clones, about 80% being singletons. Sequenced input: memory CD4+ T cells sorted from blood. These receptors all stem from a woman aged 30 to 39 in good health. Both conserved end residues are part of each CDR3. A D gene is named only where the DNA matches it firmly. For some rows the clone size is stated as once, few or many, or as a class when expanded; others skip it.

j_gene | abundance | v_gene | d_gene | CDR3nt | CDR3aa
TRBJ2-1 | NA | TRBV10-3 | TRBD2 | TGTGCCATCAGGGGGGATGGGAGCGGGGGTTACAATGAGCAGTTCTTC | CAIRGDGSGGYNEQFF
TRBJ1-2 | once | TRBV28 | NA | TGTGCCACCACTTTTGACAGAGATTATGGCTACACCTTC | CATTFDRDYGYTF
TRBJ2-3 | NA | TRBV7-8 | NA | TGTGCCAGCCGCGAGAGTGCAGATACGCAGTATTTT | CASRESADTQYF
TRBJ2-7 | few | TRBV7-9 | TRBD1 | TGTGCCAGCAGCTGGGACAGGGGAAGCGAGCAGTACTTC | CASSWDRGSEQYF
TRBJ1-1 | NA | TRBV28 | NA | TGTGCCAGCAGACCACCGGGCCACACTGAAGCTTTCTTT | CASRPPGHTEAFF
TRBJ1-5 | NA | TRBV6-1 | NA | TGTGCCAGCGTCGGAGGGTCGGGGTCAGCGCAGCCCCAGCATTTT | CASVGGSGSAQPQHF
TRBJ2-7 | NA | TRBV28 | TRBD1 | TGTGCCAGCATGGGGGTCGGACAGGAGAGCTCCTACGAGCAGTACTTC | CASMGVGQESSYEQYF
TRBJ2-6 | NA | TRBV7-8 | NA | TGTGCCAGCAGGCTACTTTACAGGGCTGGGGCCAACGTCCTGACTTTC | CASRLLYRAGANVLTF
TRBJ1-2 | few | TRBV10-2 | NA | TGCGCCAGCAGTGAGGGACGGGGCCATGGCTACACCTTC | CASSEGRGHGYTF
TRBJ1-2 | NA | TRBV5-1 | NA | TGCGCCAGCAGCCTGACAGCACCCTATGGCTACACCTTC | CASSLTAPYGYTF
TRBJ2-7 | NA | TRBV6-5 | NA | TGTGCCAGCAGCCGCGAGGGCTTCGAGCAGTACTTC | CASSREGFEQYF
TRBJ2-2 | NA | TRBV7-3 | NA | TGTGCCAGCAGCTTCAGTGTGGCCGGGGAGCTGTTTTTT | CASSFSVAGELFF
TRBJ2-7 | NA | TRBV7-8 | NA | TGTGCCAGCAGCTTAGCTGGGGGATACGAGCAGTACTTC | CASSLAGGYEQYF
TRBJ2-2 | NA | TRBV7-9 | NA | TGTGCCAGCAGCTTAGATGGCGGGATGGGGGAGCTGTTTTTT | CASSLDGGMGELFF
TRBJ2-7 | NA | TRBV7-9 | TRBD2 | TGTGCCAGCAGCCCCCCGGGAAGCGGGACCCGTAGGCAGTACTTC | CASSPPGSGTRRQYF
TRBJ2-3 | few | TRBV27 | TRBD1 | TGTGCCAGCCGACAGGGCACCACAGATACGCAGTATTTT | CASRQGTTDTQYF
TRBJ1-5 | NA | TRBV5-5 | NA | TGTGCCAGCAGCTTCTTAGGCGCAGGGAGTCAGCCCCAGCATTTT | CASSFLGAGSQPQHF
TRBJ1-5 | NA | TRBV5-5 | NA | TGTGCCAGCAGCCTAAGGGGCTCGAGCAATCAGCCCCAGCATTTT | CASSLRGSSNQPQHF
TRBJ2-3 | NA | TRBV5-1 | NA | TGCGCCAGCAGCTTGCCTAACGGGGTCGGGACGCAGTATTTT | CASSLPNGVGTQYF
TRBJ2-2 | few | TRBV7-7 | NA | TGTGCCAGCAGCTTAGTTCTGAACACCGGGGAGCTGTTTTTT | CASSLVLNTGELFF
TRBJ2-5 | once | TRBV28 | NA | TGTGCCAGCAGTAGACAGACAGGTTTCCAAGAGACCCAGTACTTC | CASSRQTGFQETQYF
TRBJ2-1 | NA | TRBV28 | TRBD2 | TGTGCCAGCAACCGAGCGGGAGGGCCAATGAATGAGCAGTTCTTC | CASNRAGGPMNEQFF
TRBJ2-7 | few | TRBV25-1 | TRBD1 | TGTGCCAGCGCTCGCTTGGGACAGTCCTACGAGCAGTACTTC | CASARLGQSYEQYF
TRBJ1-1 | few | TRBV5-1 | NA | TGCGCCAGCAGCTTGGACGGGGGATTTACTGAAGCTTTCTTT | CASSLDGGFTEAFF
TRBJ1-2 | NA | TRBV9 | TRBD1 | TGTGCCAGCAGCCCTGACAGGGGGGGAGGCTACACCTTC | CASSPDRGGGYTF
TRBJ2-7 | NA | TRBV18 | NA | TGTGCCAGCTCACCCACACGAGGAGGGGGAGTTGGCGGCGAGCAGTACTTC | CASSPTRGGGVGGEQYF
TRBJ1-1 | NA | TRBV7-9 | NA | TGTGCCAGCGGAACGAGGGATCTTGTGAACACTGAAGCTTTCTTT | CASGTRDLVNTEAFF
TRBJ2-2 | NA | TRBV9 | TRBD2 | TGTGCCAGCAGCGTAGGCCTAGCGGAGGTCACCGGGGAGCTGTTTTTT | CASSVGLAEVTGELFF